This T cell receptor (beta chain) was identified during a study of T cells in Graves' hyperthyroidism and ophthalmopathy (dated by TCRdb to about 2019). For the study in its entirety: Peripheral blood samples were taken at the time of initial diagnosis, prior to any treatment. To identify TCR V-J signatures that set the groups apart, the researchers used a discovery cohort of 100 or so patients, made up of around 40 with Graves' ophthalmopathy and 57 with stable Graves' hyperthyroidism. Prospective prediction of ophthalmopathy was tested in an independent validation cohort of under 20 hyperthyroidism patients and 15 to 17 patients who later progressed to ophthalmopathy. The 75 to 100 discovery patients were randomly split 7:3 into training and test sets. In addition, the study compared T-cell repertoires in thyroid tissue and in blood from six Graves' hyperthyroidism patients. After blood sampling, hyperthyroidism patients were treated with methimazole at a starting dose of 30 mg daily, and ophthalmopathy patients were treated with high-dose intravenous methylprednisolone. TCR Vbeta CDR3 sequencing of 130 to 150 peripheral blood samples (approximately 44 ophthalmopathy, 75 or so hyperthyroidism and approximately 17 progressor patients) is reported in the paper. Beyond this particular receptor, the publication reports: In validation, the model predicted progression to ophthalmopathy with roughly 66% sensitivity and less than 75% specificity, a median of about six months before onset. Most expanded thyroid clonotypes (frequency above 0.001) were also found in blood, which suggests that blood repertoires may mirror thyroid immune responses. A 13 V-J signature model separated ophthalmopathy from stable hyperthyroidism, with 87.88% sensitivity and roughly 82% specificity in cross-validation and 80%/75% in testing. Sample size was not statistically predetermined, and investigators were not blinded to group allocation.

Amplification of TCR beta CDR3 regions was carried out from RNA transcripts. The TCR CDR3 was subjected to a first round of RT-PCR using the HTBI primer set and the Qiagen OneStep RT-PCR kit. A second multiplex PCR round built the libraries, followed by size selection and purification. The libraries were sequenced on an Illumina HiSeq2000 using paired-end 100 bp reads. Under the source paper's analysis protocol: SOAPnuke was used to process the raw data, throwing out any read that contained adapters or uncalled bases, had a mean Phred below 15, or lacked an exact constant-primer or identifier match. High-quality paired reads were merged using COPE v1.2.5, and each unique nucleotide sequence was defined as a clonotype. Clonotypes were aligned to IMGT TRBV, TRBD and TRBJ reference segments using MiTCR v1.1. Only V-J combinations with frequency above 0.0001, covering 99% to 99.2% of repertoires, were analysed. A TCS score was defined as the ratio of F50 (clonal expansion) to E x V (chaos), with BLOSUM62-based TCRdist applied between CDR3 peptides within each V-J. Welch's t-statistics and random forest reduced roughly 530 V-J features to 10 to 15, which were used in a naive Bayes classifier (R e1071). TCRdb reprocessing: public reads trimmed at Q25 with fastp, clones called with MiXCR, in-frame beta chains kept. Every entry covers one CDR3 protein and lists the most common genes and DNA from its rows. Here the V and J calls rest on TCRdb's processing, not on the authors' analysis. The sample yields fewer than 450,000 distinct CDR3 sequences; around 18% were counted once. The ten largest clones take up 40% of the sample.

V is cut back by 6 bases and J by 5 bases, with 19 bases in the junction unmatched. From the cysteine through the phenylalanine, the CDR3 covers 17 amino acids. Just the 51-base CDR3 DNA is kept, in frame starting at base 1. For CDR1 and CDR2, the germline V gene (reference sequence) lists SEHNR and FQNEAQ. This clonotype showed up just a few times. The antigen it binds to is not known. No base qualities exist here, and no much larger clone lies one base off it. Ophthalmopathy patients had moderately to severely active disease, with a Clinical Activity Score of 3 or more, a NOSPECS grade of 4 or more, and a disease duration of less than 3 months. Exclusion was applied to patients with uncontrolled infections, other autoimmune diseases, pregnancy or lactation. Clinical symptoms, serum thyroxine and TRAb, thyroid ultrasound, and orbital computed tomography formed the basis for the diagnoses. PBMCs were isolated from 10 ml of fresh peripheral blood by Ficoll-Paque density gradient centrifugation. Trizol reagent was used to extract total RNA, and RNA quality was then checked on an Agilent 2100 Bioanalyzer.

The sample taken for sequencing was blood. The chain employs TRBV7-9 and TRBJ2-7; the central 7 bases match TRBD1. The receptor was derived from a man aged 18 to 30 with Graves' ophthalmopathy. In nucleotide form, the sequence is TGTGCCAGCAGTCCACTTGGGGACAGCTTCGCGGTGCACGAGCAGTACTTC. Its amino acids are CASSPLGDSFAVHEQYF.